Each of the 21 T cell receptor beta chains below was sequenced from the same sample in a study of early T cells in non-severe SARS-CoV-2 infection. MiXCR, run by TCRdb on the 5' RACE reads, gives a single entry per CDR3 protein. The table includes some 50,000 distinct CDR3 sequences, less than 6.5% detected once. Sequenced here: whole blood, sampled at baseline. The receptors here all came from an adult who was a healthcare worker with PCR-confirmed SARS-CoV-2 infection or an uninfected control (not recorded which).

Many counts were recorded for this clonotype. The rearrangement links TRBV6-2 or TRBV6-3 to TRBJ2-2, with unresolved D. The V gene's germline CDR1 is MNHEY and CDR2 SVGEGT. V was clipped by 4 bases and J by 4 bases, with 7 bases between them. This CDR3 has 13 residues. CDR3 sequence: CASSSVPTGELFF. Written as DNA, the CDR3 is TGTGCCAGCAGTTCAGTTCCCACCGGGGAGCTGTTTTTT.

Many counts were recorded for this clonotype. The rearrangement uses TRBV11-2 and TRBJ2-5; TRBD2 matches 10 bases. Germline CDR1 is SGHAT and CDR2 is FQNNGV. The CDR3 extends over 16 amino acids. Trimming at V came to 1 base and at J to 1 base, leaving 3 bases not matched to a gene. The CDR3 sequence: CASSLGAGGSQETQYF. CDR3 nucleotides: TGTGCCAGCAGCTTAGGAGCGGGAGGGTCCCAAGAGACCCAGTACTTC.

As DNA, the CDR3 is TGCGCCAGCAGCTTGGCCGGGCAGTCAAAACTGTTTTTT. This gives the protein CASSLAGQSKLFF. The chain joins TRBV5-1 to TRBJ1-4; no reliable D call. CDR1 and CDR2 (germline): SGHRS, YFSETQ. V shed 0 bases and J shed 10 bases, with 10 bases lying between them. The CDR3 sequence is 13 residues long.

This clonotype was observed at least ten times. CDR3: CASSVGDSTYEQYF. DNA of the CDR3: TGTGCCAGCAGCGTAGGTGACTCCACCTACGAGCAGTACTTC. V is TRBV9 and J is TRBJ2-7; D is undetermined. Trimming pared 0 bases from V and 2 bases from J, leaving 9 bases between. Looked up from germline, CDR1 is SGDLS and CDR2 is YYNGEE. This CDR3 comprises 14 residues.

This clonotype was counted a few times. A much larger clone is a single base away; this may be a read error. The V call is TRBV7-2, the J call TRBJ2-7; the D gene is possibly TRBD2 (6 bases). With 5 bases removed from V and 6 bases from J, the gap between germline ends came to 23 bases. The CDR3 has 16 residues. Germline loops: CDR1 SGHTA, CDR2 FQGNSA. Written as DNA, the CDR3 is TGTGCCAGCAGCCGAAATTATGGGACTTCCCTCATCGAGCAGTACTTC. Encoded protein: CASSRNYGTSLIEQYF.

The rearrangement joins TRBV4-1 to TRBJ2-1, with 9 nucleotides matching TRBD1. With V trimmed by 3 bases and J by 6 bases, 9 bases remained unmatched. Germline V lookup: CDR1 MGHRA, CDR2 YSYEKL. The CDR3 length is 16 residues. As DNA, the CDR3 is TGCGCCAGCAGCCATTTGGGGACAGGGCATCCCAATGAGCAGTTCTTC. This encodes CASSHLGTGHPNEQFF.

As concerns this clonotype: Given a much more abundant clone one base away, this may be a read error. This chain links TRBV19 with TRBJ2-2; D might be TRBD2 (6 bases). The CDR3 covers 16 residues. The germline gives CDR1 LNHDA, CDR2 SQIVND (reference sequence). The CDR3 DNA reads TGTGCCAGTAGTATACGCTCCGACATTGGATCCCGGGAGCTGTATTTT. It specifies CASSIRSDIGSRELYF. Full variable domain (rest looked up from reference TRBV19 and TRBJ2-2): DGGITQSPKYLFRKEGQNVTLSCEQNLNHDAMYWYRQDPGQGLRLIYYSQIVNDFQKGDIAEGYSVSREKKESFPLTVTSAQKNPTAFYLCASSIRSDIGSRELYFGEGSRLTVL.

The rearrangement uses TRBV7-2 and TRBJ2-5, with D possibly TRBD2 on 5 matching bases. The CDR3 is 16 residues long. CDR1 SGHTA and CDR2 FQGNSA come from the germline V gene. V lost 4 bases and J 5 bases, leaving 20 bases between the germline ends. CDR3 sequence: CASSSREAGNTETQYF. CDR3 DNA sequence: TGTGCCAGCAGCTCCCGGGAAGCCGGCAATACGGAGACCCAGTACTTC.

On this clonotype itself: A read error may be the cause here, since a much bigger clone is one base away. The chain employs TRBV20-1 and TRBJ2-5, with TRBD1 identical over 11 bases. Germline-derived CDR1 and CDR2 are DFQATT and SNEGSKA (reference sequence). CDR3 length: 12 residues. V was clipped by 6 bases and J by 7 bases; unmatched bases: 4. The CDR3 spells CSATGQGGTQYF. The DNA of the CDR3 is TGCAGTGCAACGGGACAGGGGGGGACCCAGTACTTC.

This clonotype was seen at least ten times. The V and J genes are TRBV6-1 and TRBJ1-1, with a tentative D call TRBD1 (6 bases). Germline-derived CDR1 and CDR2 are MNHNS and SASEGT. The CDR3 covers 15 residues. V gave up 6 bases and J gave up 0 bases, with 14 bases separating them. The CDR3 region has the DNA TGTGCCAGCAGGGTGGACAGCCACATGAACACTGAAGCTTTCTTT. It specifies CASRVDSHMNTEAFF.

This clonotype appeared many times. V gene TRBV20-1 combines with J gene TRBJ1-6, with D uncertain. V lost 0 bases and J lost 9, with 18 bases in between. The CDR3 loop spans 16 amino acids. Germline values: CDR1 DFQATT, CDR2 SNEGSKA (reference sequence). CDR3 sequence reads: CSAREEEKGSSSPLHF. CDR3 bases: TGCAGTGCTAGAGAAGAAGAGAAGGGTTCGAGTTCACCCCTCCACTTT.

This clonotype was counted ten times or more. The chain combines TRBV6-9 with TRBJ2-5, with 7 bases matching TRBD2. The CDR3 totals 15 residues. The germline gives CDR1 MNHGY, CDR2 SVAAGI. The junction had 7 bases not matched to a gene; V was cut back by 4 bases and J by 2 bases. CDR3 bases: TGTGCCAGCAGTTCGGTAGCGGGTCCTCAAGAGACCCAGTACTTC. Its protein product is CASSSVAGPQETQYF.

The chain recombines TRBV5-1 with TRBJ2-5; a weak D match, TRBD1 (5 bases). Trimming shortened V by 0 bases and J by 2 bases, and 11 bases separated the two germline ends. The CDR3 is 15 amino acids. From germline, CDR1 is SGHRS and CDR2 YFSETQ. CDR3 in amino acids: CASSLASRAQETQYF. The DNA for the CDR3 is TGCGCCAGCAGCTTGGCCAGCAGGGCTCAAGAGACCCAGTACTTC.

This clonotype was detected ten times or more. The genes are TRBV6-5 and TRBJ2-4; unclear D gene. V lost 5 bases and J 8 bases, leaving 13 bases between the germline ends. The CDR3 sequence is 13 residues long. Germline V lookup: CDR1 MNHEY, CDR2 SVGAGI. DNA of the CDR3: TGTGCCAGCAGTGAAATTAGAGGCGACATTCAGTACTTC. It codes for CASSEIRGDIQYF.

This clonotype was counted many times. V gene TRBV3-1 combines with J gene TRBJ2-2, with 13 bases matching TRBD2. The V and J ends lost 4 bases and 4 bases, in that order; junction bases with no gene match: 0. Looked up from germline, CDR1 is LGHDT and CDR2 is YNNKEL (reference sequence). This CDR3 is 15 amino acids long. The CDR3 reads CASSRTSGSTGELFF. In DNA, the CDR3 is TGTGCCAGCAGCCGGACTAGCGGGAGCACCGGGGAGCTGTTTTTT.

V is TRBV5-6 and J is TRBJ1-2; no clear D gene. Germline CDR1 and CDR2: SGHDT and YYEEEE. This CDR3 spans 13 amino acids. V lost 10 bases to trimming and J lost 0 bases, with 13 bases between them. In nucleotides, the CDR3 is TGTGCCTCCAAAGGCAGCTCTAACTATGGCTACACCTTC. Its protein product is CASKGSSNYGYTF.

This clonotype has more than one count but fewer than ten. This CDR3 reads CASSPRPQETQYF. CDR3 nucleotide sequence: TGCGCCAGCAGCCCGAGGCCGCAAGAGACCCAGTACTTC. The rearrangement uses TRBV5-1 and TRBJ2-5, with no clear D. Trimming left V 4 bases short and J 2 bases short, with 9 bases between. CDR1 is SGHRS and CDR2 is YFSETQ in the germline V gene. The CDR3 spans 13 residues.

Only a few counts were recorded for this clonotype. This sequence joins TRBV6-6 and TRBJ1-2, with D possibly being TRBD1 (6 bases). Germline assignment: CDR1 MNHNY and CDR2 SVGAGI (reference sequence). This CDR3 spans 17 amino acids. The V and J ends lost 2 bases and 0 bases respectively, with 16 bases between them. The CDR3 bases are TGTGCCAGCAGTTACGCCGTCAACAGGGTGGCTAACTATGGCTACACCTTC. Its protein product is CASSYAVNRVANYGYTF.

This clonotype occurred many times. This chain connects TRBV12-3 or TRBV12-4 to TRBJ1-6; D is uncertain. The V end lost 5 bases, the J end lost 9 bases, and 8 bases lay between the germline ends. This CDR3 spans 12 amino acids. CDR3 bases: TGTGCCAGCAGTACTATAGGTTCACCCCTCCACTTT. This translates into CASSTIGSPLHF.

This clonotype was counted at least ten times. The gene calls are TRBV5-4 and TRBJ2-3, with D perhaps matching TRBD2 (5 bases). The CDR3 has 14 residues. Trimming took 4 bases from V and 2 from J, leaving 11 bases between them. Germline CDR1 reads SGHNT; CDR2 reads YYREEE (reference sequence). The DNA of the CDR3 is TGTGCCAGCAGCCGGACTCCCCTCACAGATACGCAGTATTTT. It is translated as CASSRTPLTDTQYF.

CDR3 sequence: CASSVGEGGARRYTEAFF. The CDR3 DNA follows: TGTGCCAGCAGCGTAGGAGAAGGGGGCGCGAGACGGTACACTGAAGCTTTCTTT. This rearrangement joins TRBV9 to TRBJ1-1; 7 bases are shared with TRBD1. The CDR3 contains 18 residues. From germline, CDR1 is SGDLS and CDR2 YYNGEE. The ends lost 0 bases at V and 3 bases at J; junction bases unmatched: 14.